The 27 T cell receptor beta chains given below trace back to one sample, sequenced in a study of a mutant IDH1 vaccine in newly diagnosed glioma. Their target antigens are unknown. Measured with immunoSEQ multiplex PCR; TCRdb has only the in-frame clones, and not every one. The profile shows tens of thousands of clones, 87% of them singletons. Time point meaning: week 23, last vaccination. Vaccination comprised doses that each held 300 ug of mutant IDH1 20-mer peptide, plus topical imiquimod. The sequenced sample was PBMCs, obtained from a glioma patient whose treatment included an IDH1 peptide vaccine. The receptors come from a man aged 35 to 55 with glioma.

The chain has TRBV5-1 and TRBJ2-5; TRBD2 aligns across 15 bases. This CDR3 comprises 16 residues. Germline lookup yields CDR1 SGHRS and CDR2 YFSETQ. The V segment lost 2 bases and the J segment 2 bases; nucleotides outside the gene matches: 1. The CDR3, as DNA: TGCGCCAGCAGCTTTGGACTAGCGGGAGGGCAAGAGACCCAGTACTTC. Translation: CASSFGLAGGQETQYF.

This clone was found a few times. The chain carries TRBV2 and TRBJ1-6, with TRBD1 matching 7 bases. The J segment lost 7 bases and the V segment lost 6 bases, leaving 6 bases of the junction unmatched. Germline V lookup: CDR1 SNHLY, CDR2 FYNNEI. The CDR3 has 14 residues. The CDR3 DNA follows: TGTGCCAGCAGCTATGGACAGGAAAATTCACCCCTCCACTTT. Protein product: CASSYGQENSPLHF. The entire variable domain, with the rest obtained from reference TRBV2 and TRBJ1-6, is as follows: EPEVTQTPSHQVTQMGQEVILRCVPISNHLYFYWYRQILGQKVEFLVSFYNNEISEKSEIFDDQFSVERPDGSNFTLKIRSTKLEDSAMYFCASSYGQENSPLHFGNGTRLTVT.

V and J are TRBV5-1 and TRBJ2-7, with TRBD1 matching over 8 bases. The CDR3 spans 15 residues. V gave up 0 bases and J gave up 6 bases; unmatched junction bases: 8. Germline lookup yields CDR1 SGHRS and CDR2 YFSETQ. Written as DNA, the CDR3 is TGCGCCAGCAGCTTGGCCAGGACAGGGCTTTTCGAGCAGTACTTC. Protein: CASSLARTGLFEQYF. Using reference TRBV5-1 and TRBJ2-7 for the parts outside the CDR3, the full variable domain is KAGVTQTPRYLIKTRGQQVTLSCSPISGHRSVSWYQQTPGQGLQFLFEYFSETQRNKGNFPGRFSGRQFSNSRSEMNVSTLELGDSALYLCASSLARTGLFEQYFGPGTRLTVT.

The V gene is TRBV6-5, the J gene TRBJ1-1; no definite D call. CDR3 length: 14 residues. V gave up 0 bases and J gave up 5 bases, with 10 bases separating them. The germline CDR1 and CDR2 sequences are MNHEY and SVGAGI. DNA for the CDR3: TGTGCCAGCAGTTACTCCGAGGGTAGGACTGAAGCTTTCTTT. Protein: CASSYSEGRTEAFF.

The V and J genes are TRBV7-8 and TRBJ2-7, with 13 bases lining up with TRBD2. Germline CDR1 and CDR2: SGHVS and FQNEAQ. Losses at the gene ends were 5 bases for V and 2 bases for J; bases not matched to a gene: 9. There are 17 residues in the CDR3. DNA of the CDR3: TGTGCCAGCAGCCCGCGACTAGCGGGAGGATCACCCTACGAGCAGTACTTC. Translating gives CASSPRLAGGSPYEQYF.

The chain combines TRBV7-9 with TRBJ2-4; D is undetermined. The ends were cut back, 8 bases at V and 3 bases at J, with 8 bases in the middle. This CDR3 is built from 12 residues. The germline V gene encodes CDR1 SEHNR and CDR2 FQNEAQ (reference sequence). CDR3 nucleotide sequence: TGTGCCAGCGTAGGTCTCAAAAACATTCAGTACTTC. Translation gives CASVGLKNIQYF.

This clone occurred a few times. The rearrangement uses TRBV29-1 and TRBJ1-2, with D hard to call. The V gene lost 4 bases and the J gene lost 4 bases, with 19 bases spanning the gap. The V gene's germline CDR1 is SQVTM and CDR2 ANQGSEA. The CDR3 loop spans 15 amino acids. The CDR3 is CSVVGPPSRSYGYTF. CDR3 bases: TGCAGCGTTGTGGGTCCTCCCTCAAGATCCTATGGCTACACCTTC.

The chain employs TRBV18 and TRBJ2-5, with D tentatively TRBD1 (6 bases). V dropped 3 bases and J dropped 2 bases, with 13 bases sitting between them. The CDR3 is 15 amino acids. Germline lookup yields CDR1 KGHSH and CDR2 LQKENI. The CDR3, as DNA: TGTGCCAGCTCACCCCAACAGGGCCCGCAAGAGACCCAGTACTTC. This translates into CASSPQQGPQETQYF.

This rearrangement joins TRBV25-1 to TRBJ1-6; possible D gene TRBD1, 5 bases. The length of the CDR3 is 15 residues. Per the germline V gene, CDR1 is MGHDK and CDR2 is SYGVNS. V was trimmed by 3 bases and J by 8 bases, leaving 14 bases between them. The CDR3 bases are TGTGCCAGCAGTGACGGGGGAAGTTGGGATTCACCCCTCCACTTT. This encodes CASSDGGSWDSPLHF.

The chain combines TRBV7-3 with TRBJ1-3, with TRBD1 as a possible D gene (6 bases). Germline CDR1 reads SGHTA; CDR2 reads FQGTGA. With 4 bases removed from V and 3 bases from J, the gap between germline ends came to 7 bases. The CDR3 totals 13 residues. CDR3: CASSSQGGNTIYF. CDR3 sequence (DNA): TGTGCCAGCAGCTCACAGGGTGGAAACACCATATATTTT.

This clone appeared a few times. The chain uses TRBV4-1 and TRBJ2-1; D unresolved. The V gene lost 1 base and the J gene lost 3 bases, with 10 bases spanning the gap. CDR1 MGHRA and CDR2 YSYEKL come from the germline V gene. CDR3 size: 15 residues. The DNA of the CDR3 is TGCGCCAGCAGCCAAGGGCCTGCGGACTACAATGAGCAGTTCTTC. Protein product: CASSQGPADYNEQFF.

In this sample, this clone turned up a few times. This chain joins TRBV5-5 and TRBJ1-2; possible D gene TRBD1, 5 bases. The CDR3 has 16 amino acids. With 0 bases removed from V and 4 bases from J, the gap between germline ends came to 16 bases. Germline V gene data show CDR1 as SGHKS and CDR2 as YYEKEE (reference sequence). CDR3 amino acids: CASSLVVQGGGYGYTF. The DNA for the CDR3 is TGTGCCAGCAGCTTGGTAGTGCAGGGCGGAGGCTATGGCTACACCTTC.

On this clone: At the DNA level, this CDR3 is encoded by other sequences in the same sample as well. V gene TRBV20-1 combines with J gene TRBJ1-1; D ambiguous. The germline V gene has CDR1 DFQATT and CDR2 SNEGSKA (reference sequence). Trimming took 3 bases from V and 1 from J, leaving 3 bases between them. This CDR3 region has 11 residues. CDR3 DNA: TGCAGTGCTAGGGAGAACACTGAAGCTTTCTTT. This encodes CSARENTEAFF.

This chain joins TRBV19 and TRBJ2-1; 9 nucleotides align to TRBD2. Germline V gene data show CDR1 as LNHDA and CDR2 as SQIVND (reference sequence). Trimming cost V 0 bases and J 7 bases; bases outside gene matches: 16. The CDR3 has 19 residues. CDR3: CASSIDGLARGLAKNEQFF. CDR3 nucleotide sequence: TGTGCCAGTAGTATAGATGGACTTGCTAGGGGACTAGCTAAGAATGAGCAGTTCTTC.

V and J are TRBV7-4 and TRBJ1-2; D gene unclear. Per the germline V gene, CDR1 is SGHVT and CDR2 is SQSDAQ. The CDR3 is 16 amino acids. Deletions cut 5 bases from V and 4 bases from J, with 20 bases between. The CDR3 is CASSRHYSRKTYGYTF. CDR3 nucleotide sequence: TGTGCCAGCAGCCGACATTATTCTCGAAAGACCTATGGCTACACCTTC.

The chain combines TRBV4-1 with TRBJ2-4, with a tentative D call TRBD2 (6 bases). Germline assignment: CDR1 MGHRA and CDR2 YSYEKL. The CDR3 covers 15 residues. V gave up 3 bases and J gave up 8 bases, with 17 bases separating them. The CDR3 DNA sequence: TGCGCCAGCAGCCAGCCTCTGGGGTCGGGGGACATTCAGTACTTC. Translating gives CASSQPLGSGDIQYF.

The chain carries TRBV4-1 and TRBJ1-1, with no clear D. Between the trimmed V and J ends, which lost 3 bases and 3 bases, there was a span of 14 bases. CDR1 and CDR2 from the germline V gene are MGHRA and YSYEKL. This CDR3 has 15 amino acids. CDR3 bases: TGCGCCAGCAGCCAGGGGTTAGATAGCTACACTGAAGCTTTCTTT. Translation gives CASSQGLDSYTEAFF.

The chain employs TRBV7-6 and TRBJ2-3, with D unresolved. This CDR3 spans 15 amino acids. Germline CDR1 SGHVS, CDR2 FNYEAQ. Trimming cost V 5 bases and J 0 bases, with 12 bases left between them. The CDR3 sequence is CASSPRHTSTDTQYF. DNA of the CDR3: TGTGCCAGCAGCCCTCGTCACACTAGCACAGATACGCAGTATTTT.

The CDR3 reads CASSQGGPGFSYEQYF. The CDR3 DNA sequence: TGTGCCAGCAGCCAAGGGGGGCCGGGGTTTTCCTACGAGCAGTACTTC. J is TRBJ2-7 and V is TRBV4-2; possible D gene TRBD1, 6 bases. This CDR3 is built from 16 residues. Germline V gene data show CDR1 as LGHNA and CDR2 as YNFKEQ. V lost 1 base to trimming and J lost 1 base, with 14 bases between them.

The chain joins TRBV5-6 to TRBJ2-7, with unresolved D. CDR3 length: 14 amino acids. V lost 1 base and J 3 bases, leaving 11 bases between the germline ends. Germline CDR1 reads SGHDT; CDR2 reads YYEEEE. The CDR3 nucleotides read TGTGCCAGCAGCTTGTTCCCGACCTTCTACGAGCAGTACTTC. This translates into CASSLFPTFYEQYF.

CDR3 region: CASSPGQGFWEQYF. In DNA form, the CDR3 reads TGTGCCAGCAGCCCAGGACAGGGATTCTGGGAGCAGTACTTC. The chain combines TRBV4-2 with TRBJ2-7; 8 bases line up with TRBD1. Germline-derived CDR1 and CDR2 are LGHNA and YNFKEQ. Losses at the gene ends were 4 bases for V and 7 bases for J; bases not matched to a gene: 9. The CDR3 consists of 14 residues.

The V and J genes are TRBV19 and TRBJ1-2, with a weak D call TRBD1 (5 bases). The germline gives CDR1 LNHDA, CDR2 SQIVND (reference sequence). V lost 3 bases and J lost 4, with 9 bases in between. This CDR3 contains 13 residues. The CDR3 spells CASSMGPGYGYTF. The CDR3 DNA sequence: TGTGCCAGTAGTATGGGACCAGGCTATGGCTACACCTTC.

The CDR3 DNA sequence: TGTGCCAGCAGGGAGGGGTTTAGCATTCAGTACTTC. Amino acids: CASREGFSIQYF. The chain has TRBV7-9 and TRBJ2-4; weak D call: TRBD2 (6 bases). V was cut by 6 bases and J by 9 bases, with 12 bases left in between. CDR1 and CDR2 from the germline V gene are SEHNR and FQNEAQ (reference sequence). The CDR3 extends over 12 amino acids.

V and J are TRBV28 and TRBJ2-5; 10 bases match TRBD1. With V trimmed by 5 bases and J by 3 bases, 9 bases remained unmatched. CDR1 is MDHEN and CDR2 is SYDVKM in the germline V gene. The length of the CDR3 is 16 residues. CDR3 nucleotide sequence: TGTGCCAGCAGTCCAACCGGGACAGGGGAGGAAGAGACCCAGTACTTC. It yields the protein CASSPTGTGEEETQYF.

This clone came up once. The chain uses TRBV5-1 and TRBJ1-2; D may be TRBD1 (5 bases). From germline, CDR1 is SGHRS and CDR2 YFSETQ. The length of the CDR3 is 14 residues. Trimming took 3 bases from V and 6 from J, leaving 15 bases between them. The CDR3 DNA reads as TGCGCCAGCAGCTCGGGTTTTAGGGGAGATGGCTACACCTTC. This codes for CASSSGFRGDGYTF.

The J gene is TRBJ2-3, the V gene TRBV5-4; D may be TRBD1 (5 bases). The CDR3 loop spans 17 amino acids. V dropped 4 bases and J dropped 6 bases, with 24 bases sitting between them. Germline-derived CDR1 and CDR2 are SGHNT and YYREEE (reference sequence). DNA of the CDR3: TGTGCCAGCAGCCAAACATCAGGGATAGGGGCGCGGGATACGCAGTATTTT. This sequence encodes CASSQTSGIGARDTQYF.

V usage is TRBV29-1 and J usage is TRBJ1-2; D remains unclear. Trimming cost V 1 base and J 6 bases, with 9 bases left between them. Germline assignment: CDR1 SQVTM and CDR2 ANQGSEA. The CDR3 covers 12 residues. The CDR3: CSVEGLSDGYTF. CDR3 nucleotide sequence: TGCAGCGTTGAAGGGCTAAGCGATGGCTACACCTTC.